This T cell receptor beta chain was profiled in a study of blood T cell repertoires in COVID-19. The germline V gene encodes CDR1 KGHSH and CDR2 LQKENI. Trimming took off 3 bases at V and 3 bases at J, with 9 bases between the two ends. The CDR3 runs to 13 residues. Source study methods: Using reference gene primer amplification, nucleated cell counts were estimated. Data came from immunoSEQ multiplex PCR; TCRdb stores just in-frame clones and leaves some out. That table is the source of V, J and clone size, and D and trimming were worked out from the DNA. The sample includes 210,000 or so clones, approximately 85% of them seen just once.

The sample was peripheral blood. The chain has TRBV18 and TRBJ2-7; no clear D gene. This TCR was sampled from a woman aged 50 to 60 with active or convalescent COVID-19. CDR3 region: CASSPAVSYEQYV. CDR3 DNA sequence: TGTGCCAGCTCACCGGCCGTAAGCTACGAGCAGTACGTC.